Listed here is a single T cell receptor (beta chain). This sample stems from a study of T cell responses to AZD1222 COVID-19 vaccine. Germline values: CDR1 SGHTA, CDR2 FQGNSA. This CDR3 has 12 residues. V was pared by 3 bases and J by 11 bases, with 13 bases between. Libraries were prepared by immunoSEQ multiplex PCR; TCRdb keeps only in-frame clonotypes and omits some of them. Of tens of thousands of clones in the sample, roughly 90% were seen once. The TCR comes from an adult who received the AZD1222 COVID-19 vaccine. The chain has TRBV7-2 and TRBJ1-1; D uncertain. The sequences come from peripheral blood, collected 28 days after the second AZD1222 dose. CDR3 sequence reads: CASSLASGTAFF. The CDR3, as DNA: TGTGCCAGCAGCTTGGCTTCGGGTACGGCTTTCTTT. The entire variable domain, with the rest obtained from reference TRBV7-2 and TRBJ1-1, is as follows: GAGVSQSPSNKVTEKGKDVELRCDPISGHTALYWYRQSLGQGLEFLIYFQGNSAPDKSGLPSDRFSAERTGGSVSTLTIQRTQQEDSAVYLCASSLASGTAFFGQGTRLTVV.